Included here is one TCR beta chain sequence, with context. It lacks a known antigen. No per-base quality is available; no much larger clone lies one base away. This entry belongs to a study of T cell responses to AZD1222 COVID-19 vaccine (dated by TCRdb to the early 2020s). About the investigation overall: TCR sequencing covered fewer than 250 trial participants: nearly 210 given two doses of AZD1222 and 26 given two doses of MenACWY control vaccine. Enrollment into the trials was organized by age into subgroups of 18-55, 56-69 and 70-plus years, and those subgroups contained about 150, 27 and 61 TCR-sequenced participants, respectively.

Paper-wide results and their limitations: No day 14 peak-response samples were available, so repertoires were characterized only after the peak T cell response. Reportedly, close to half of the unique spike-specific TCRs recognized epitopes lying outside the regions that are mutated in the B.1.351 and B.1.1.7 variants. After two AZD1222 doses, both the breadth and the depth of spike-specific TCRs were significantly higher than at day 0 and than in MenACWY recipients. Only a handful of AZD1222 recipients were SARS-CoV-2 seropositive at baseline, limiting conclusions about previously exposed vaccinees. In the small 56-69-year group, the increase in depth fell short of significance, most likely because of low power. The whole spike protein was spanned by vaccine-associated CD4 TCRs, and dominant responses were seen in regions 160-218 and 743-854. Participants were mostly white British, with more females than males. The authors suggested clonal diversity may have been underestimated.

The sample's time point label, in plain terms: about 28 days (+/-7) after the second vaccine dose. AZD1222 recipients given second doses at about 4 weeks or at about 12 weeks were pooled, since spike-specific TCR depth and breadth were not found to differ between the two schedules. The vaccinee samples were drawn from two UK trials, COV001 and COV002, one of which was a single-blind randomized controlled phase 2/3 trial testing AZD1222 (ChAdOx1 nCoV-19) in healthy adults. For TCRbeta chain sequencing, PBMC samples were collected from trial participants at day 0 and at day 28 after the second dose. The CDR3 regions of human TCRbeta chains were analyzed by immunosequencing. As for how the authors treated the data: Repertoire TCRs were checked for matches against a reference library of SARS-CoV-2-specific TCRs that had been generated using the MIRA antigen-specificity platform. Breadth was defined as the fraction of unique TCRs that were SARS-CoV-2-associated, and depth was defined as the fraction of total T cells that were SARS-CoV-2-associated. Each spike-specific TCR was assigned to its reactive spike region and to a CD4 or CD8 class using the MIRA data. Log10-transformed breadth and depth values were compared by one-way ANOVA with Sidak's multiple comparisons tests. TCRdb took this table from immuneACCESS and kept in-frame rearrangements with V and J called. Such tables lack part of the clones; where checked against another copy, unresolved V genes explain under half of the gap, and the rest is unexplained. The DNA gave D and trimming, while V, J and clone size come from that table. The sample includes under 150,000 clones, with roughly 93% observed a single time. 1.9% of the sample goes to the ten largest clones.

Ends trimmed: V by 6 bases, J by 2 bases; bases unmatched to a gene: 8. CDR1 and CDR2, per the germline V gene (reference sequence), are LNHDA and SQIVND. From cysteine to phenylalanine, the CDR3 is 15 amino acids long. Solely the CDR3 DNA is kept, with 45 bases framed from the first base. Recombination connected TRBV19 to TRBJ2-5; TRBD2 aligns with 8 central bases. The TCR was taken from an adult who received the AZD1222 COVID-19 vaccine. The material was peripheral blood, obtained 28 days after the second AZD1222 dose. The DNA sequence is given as TGTGCCAGTAGCTTCAGCGGGGGCCTTCAAGAGACCCAGTACTTC. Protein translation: CASSFSGGLQETQYF.